This TCR beta chain was identified in a study of cytomegalovirus exposure and HLA in healthy donors. Study results and caveats: HLA-A and HLA-B allele assignments for most subjects were reportedly predicted accurately using TCR beta sequences. Follow-up analysis seemed to connect common viral pathogens with several of the most significant clusters identified. CMV serostatus was the sole immune exposure data available. A later analysis showed that HLA-associated TCR beta chains had undergone more clonal expansion than equally common others.

Concerning this clone: Antigen unknown.

The germline V gene encodes CDR1 SGHNT and CDR2 YYREEE (reference sequence). V was clipped by 4 bases and J by 1 base; unmatched bases: 10. This CDR3 contains 18 residues. Use of 60 Vbeta and 13 Jbeta primers characterized the PCR. TCRdb's copy holds only in-frame clones and misses some; the assay was immunoSEQ multiplex PCR. This sample has 150,000 to 200,000 clones; about four fifths occur once, and the top ten carry approximately 1%. The sequence came from a woman aged 40 to 50 in good health and CMV-seronegative. The sequenced sample consisted of PBMCs. The chain is built from TRBV5-4 and TRBJ2-6; the match to TRBD1 covers 8 bases. The CDR3 reads CASSDRGQAKSGANVLTF. In DNA, the CDR3 is TGTGCCAGCAGCGACCGGGGACAGGCGAAATCTGGGGCCAACGTCCTGACTTTC.